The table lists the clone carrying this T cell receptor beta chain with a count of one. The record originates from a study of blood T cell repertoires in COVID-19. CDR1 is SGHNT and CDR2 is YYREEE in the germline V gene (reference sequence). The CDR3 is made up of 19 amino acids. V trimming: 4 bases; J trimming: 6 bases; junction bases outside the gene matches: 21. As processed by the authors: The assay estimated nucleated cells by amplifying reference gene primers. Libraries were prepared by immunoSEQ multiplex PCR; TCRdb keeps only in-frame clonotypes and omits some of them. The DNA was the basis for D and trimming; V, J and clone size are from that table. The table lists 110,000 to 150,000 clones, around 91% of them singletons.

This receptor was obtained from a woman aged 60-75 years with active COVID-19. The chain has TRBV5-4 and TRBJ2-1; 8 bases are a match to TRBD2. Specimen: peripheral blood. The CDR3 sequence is CASSTGGVVTSIMGNEQFF. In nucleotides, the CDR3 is TGTGCCAGCAGCACGGGGGGGGTGGTGACTAGTATCATGGGCAATGAGCAGTTCTTC.